This TCR beta chain is drawn from a study of blood T cell repertoires in COVID-19. Generated by immunoSEQ multiplex PCR, the TCRdb table keeps only in-frame clones and is missing some. The table records a few hundred thousand clones, about nine tenths of them present only once. The V gene end was trimmed by 5 bases and the J gene end by 2 bases; junction bases not matched to a gene: 10. Germline V gives CDR1 SGHNT, CDR2 YYREEE (reference sequence). The CDR3 consists of 16 residues. The sequenced material came from peripheral blood. This TCR derives from a man aged 45-65 years with acute or convalescent COVID-19. This chain connects TRBV5-4 to TRBJ2-1; 7 nucleotides match TRBD1. The CDR3: CASRQSDRAPYNEQFF. CDR3 nucleotide sequence: TGTGCCAGCAGACAATCCGACAGGGCACCCTACAATGAGCAGTTCTTC.